The 21 T cell receptor beta chains below come from one sample, sequenced in a study of blood T cell repertoires in COVID-19 (dated by TCRdb to the early 2020s). Libraries were constructed by the immunoSEQ multiplex PCR assay. TCRdb limited this immuneACCESS table to in-frame rearrangements with V and J called. A share of clones is missing; checked studies link under half to unresolved V genes, and the rest is unexplained. The sample table holds about 200,000 clones, of which approximately 78% were seen once. The leading ten clones occupy 4.5% to 5.5% of the sample. The sequenced material came from peripheral blood. All receptors derive from a woman in her seventies with COVID-19, enrolled during active disease.

The chain combines TRBV7-2 with TRBJ2-5; D is perhaps TRBD1 (5 bases). Deletions cut 0 bases from V and 5 bases from J, with 13 bases between. The CDR3 runs to 15 residues. Per the germline V gene, CDR1 is SGHTA and CDR2 is FQGNSA. The CDR3 here is CASSLATQGLETQYF. CDR3 DNA sequence: TGTGCCAGCAGCTTAGCGACCCAGGGCTTGGAGACCCAGTACTTC.

The chain recombines TRBV7-9 with TRBJ1-1, with D hard to call. V lost 3 bases, J lost 1 base, and 9 bases lay in between. The CDR3 totals 14 residues. Germline lookup yields CDR1 SEHNR and CDR2 FQNEAQ (reference sequence). In DNA form, the CDR3 reads TGTGCCAGCAGCTTTTGGTCAGGGAACACTGAAGCTTTCTTT. Translated, it gives CASSFWSGNTEAFF.

The rearrangement joins TRBV5-1 to TRBJ1-5, with a tentative D call TRBD1 (5 bases). Looked up from germline, CDR1 is SGHRS and CDR2 is YFSETQ. V was cut by 0 bases and J by 5 bases, with 12 bases left in between. The CDR3 runs 15 residues. The CDR3 spells CASSLVPGIDQPQHF. CDR3 nucleotides: TGCGCCAGCAGCTTGGTGCCAGGGATTGATCAGCCCCAGCATTTT.

The chain combines TRBV3-1 (or the pseudogene TRBV3-2) with TRBJ1-5; D is perhaps TRBD1 (5 bases). The CDR3 consists of 18 residues. From germline, CDR1 is LGHDT and CDR2 YNNKEL (reference sequence). The V gene lost 3 bases and the J gene lost 2 bases, with 20 bases spanning the gap. This CDR3 is CASSHGTAGRAGNQPQHF. In DNA form, the CDR3 reads TGTGCCAGCAGCCATGGGACGGCCGGGAGGGCTGGCAATCAGCCCCAGCATTTT.

This chain connects TRBV5-1 to TRBJ1-6; TRBD1 agrees at 12 bases. Trimming cost V 5 bases and J 10 bases; bases outside gene matches: 4. The CDR3 extends over 14 amino acids. Germline V gene lookup returns CDR1 SGHRS and CDR2 YFSETQ. This CDR3 is CASSRDRGRSPLHF. The CDR3 bases are TGCGCCAGCAGTCGGGACAGGGGGCGCTCACCCCTCCACTTT.

The chain has TRBV28 and TRBJ1-6; D not certain. The germline gives CDR1 MDHEN, CDR2 SYDVKM. V lost 10 bases, J lost 8 bases, and 21 bases lay in between. This CDR3 has 15 residues. CDR3 sequence reads: CATDGLARVDSPLHF. The CDR3 nucleotides are TGTGCCACCGATGGACTGGCGCGGGTAGATTCACCCCTCCACTTT. Combining the CDR3 with reference TRBV28 and TRBJ1-6 gives the whole variable domain DVKVTQSSRYLVKRTGEKVFLECVQDMDHENMFWYRQDPGLGLRLIYFSYDVKMKEKGDIPEGYSVSREKKERFSLILESASTNQTSMYLCATDGLARVDSPLHFGNGTRLTVT.

The chain employs TRBV5-4 and TRBJ2-5; 10 bases are shared with TRBD2. V shed 3 bases and J 3 bases; nucleotides not matched to a gene: 5. The CDR3 contains 15 residues. CDR1 SGHNT and CDR2 YYREEE come from the germline V gene (reference sequence). The CDR3: CASSSSGSIEETQYF. Here the CDR3 DNA reads TGTGCCAGCAGCTCTAGCGGGAGTATCGAAGAGACCCAGTACTTC.

This CDR3 reads CAWSGTMNTEAFF. The CDR3 region has the DNA TGTGCCTGGAGCGGGACAATGAACACTGAAGCTTTCTTT. This chain uses TRBV30 with TRBJ1-1; D is possibly TRBD1 (6 bases). Trimming took off 3 bases at V and 0 bases at J, with 8 bases between the two ends. The germline V gene has CDR1 GTSNPN and CDR2 SVGIG (reference sequence). CDR3 length equals 13 residues. The full variable domain, its missing parts supplied by reference TRBV30 and TRBJ1-1, is SQTIHQWPATLVQPVGSPLSLECTVEGTSNPNLYWYRQAAGRGLQLLFYSVGIGQISSEVPQNLSASRPQDRQFILSSKKLLLSDSGFYLCAWSGTMNTEAFFGQGTRLTVV.

The chain has TRBV2 and TRBJ2-5, with 10 bases matching TRBD1. Germline-derived CDR1 and CDR2 are SNHLY and FYNNEI. V trimming: 6 bases; J trimming: 4 bases; junction bases outside the gene matches: 8. The CDR3 spans 15 residues. The CDR3 DNA follows: TGTGCCAGCAGCAGACAGGGGGCGCATACAGAGACCCAGTACTTC. Its protein product is CASSRQGAHTETQYF.

This clone has just a few counts. The chain couples TRBV24-1 to TRBJ2-3; 7 bases align to TRBD1. After removal of 4 bases from V and 0 bases from J, the junction contained 6 bases not matched to a gene. CDR1 KGHDR and CDR2 SFDVKD come from the germline V gene. The CDR3 spans 16 residues. The CDR3 here is CATSEPTGVSTDTQYF. The CDR3, as DNA: TGTGCCACCAGTGAACCTACAGGGGTTAGCACAGATACGCAGTATTTT.

This rearrangement joins TRBV18 to TRBJ2-1; 9 positions match TRBD2. Germline CDR1 and CDR2: KGHSH and LQKENI. The CDR3 sequence is 15 residues long. J was trimmed by 5 bases and V by 4 bases; bases with no gene match: 6. As DNA, the CDR3 is TGTGCCAGCTCACTCGAATTAGCGGGAGACAATGAGCAGTTCTTC. Translated: CASSLELAGDNEQFF. Together with reference TRBV18 and TRBJ2-1, the CDR3 gives the full variable domain: NAGVMQNPRHLVRRRGQEARLRCSPMKGHSHVYWYRQLPEEGLKFMVYLQKENIIDESGMPKERFSAEFPKEGPSILRIQQVVRGDSAAYFCASSLELAGDNEQFFGPGTRLTVL.

V is TRBV24-1 and J is TRBJ2-2; 7 positions match TRBD1. The germline V gene has CDR1 KGHDR and CDR2 SFDVKD. The CDR3 has 14 amino acids. The V and J ends lost 10 bases and 1 base, in that order; junction bases with no gene match: 5. CDR3 sequence (DNA): TGTGCCACATCGGGACAGAAGAACACCGGGGAGCTGTTTTTT. Its translation: CATSGQKNTGELFF.

This clone was seen a single time. This chain uses TRBV4-3 with TRBJ2-2; TRBD1 is a possible D gene (5 bases). This CDR3 is built from 14 residues. Germline values: CDR1 LGHNA, CDR2 YSLEER. Trimming removed 0 bases at V and 6 bases at J, with 8 bases between. DNA for the CDR3: TGCGCCAGCAGCCAAGATCTGGGGCCCGGGGAGCTGTTTTTT. This codes for CASSQDLGPGELFF.

This clone appeared a single time. The CDR3 here is CSVLRMNTEAFF. The CDR3 bases are TGCAGCGTCCTCAGGATGAACACTGAAGCTTTCTTT. The V call is TRBV29-1, the J call TRBJ1-1, with D hard to call. V lost 6 bases and J 0 bases, leaving 8 bases between the germline ends. CDR3 length equals 12 residues. Germline V gene lookup returns CDR1 SQVTM and CDR2 ANQGSEA.

This sequence joins TRBV28 and TRBJ1-1; 8 bases match TRBD1. With 5 bases clipped from V and 1 base from J, the junction kept 6 bases outside the gene matches. Germline loops: CDR1 MDHEN, CDR2 SYDVKM. This CDR3 spans 15 amino acids. CDR3 residues: CASSPPGQGNTEAFF. In DNA form, the CDR3 reads TGTGCCAGCAGTCCCCCAGGACAGGGGAACACTGAAGCTTTCTTT.

V and J are TRBV3-1 (or the pseudogene TRBV3-2) and TRBJ1-2; maybe TRBD1 (6 bases). Trimming removed 1 base from V and 7 bases from J, with 10 bases in between. The CDR3 length is 13 residues. Germline assignment: CDR1 LGHDT and CDR2 YNNKEL (reference sequence). The CDR3 reads CASSQGTVSGYTF. CDR3 coding DNA: TGTGCCAGCAGCCAAGGGACAGTAAGTGGCTACACCTTC.

The chain links TRBV21-1 to TRBJ2-3; TRBD2 reflects the table's D call only, with no check against the DNA. TRBV21-1 is shown as a pseudogene. The CDR3 sequence is 13 residues long. The CDR3 loop reads CASSKRMADTQYF. As DNA, the CDR3 is TGTGCCAGCAGCAAGCGGATGGCAGATACGCAGTATTTT.

This clone was counted between two and nine times. The rearrangement joins TRBV18 to TRBJ1-1; D is possibly TRBD1 (5 bases). The CDR3 has 14 residues. Germline CDR1 reads KGHSH; CDR2 reads LQKENI. V was pared by 6 bases and J by 6 bases, with 17 bases between. The DNA of the CDR3 is TGTGCCAGCTCCGACCGTGCAGGGCAAGCTGAAGCTTTCTTT. The encoded protein is CASSDRAGQAEAFF.

This rearrangement joins TRBV18 to TRBJ1-1; a weak D match, TRBD1 (6 bases). Trimming left V 2 bases short and J 3 bases short, with 22 bases between. Germline loops: CDR1 KGHSH, CDR2 LQKENI. This CDR3 region has 18 residues. The CDR3 coding sequence is TGTGCCAGCTCACCATACCGGGACATCATAGTCGTGGACACTGAAGCTTTCTTT. Protein: CASSPYRDIIVVDTEAFF. The entire variable domain, with the rest obtained from reference TRBV18 and TRBJ1-1, is as follows: NAGVMQNPRHLVRRRGQEARLRCSPMKGHSHVYWYRQLPEEGLKFMVYLQKENIIDESGMPKERFSAEFPKEGPSILRIQQVVRGDSAAYFCASSPYRDIIVVDTEAFFGQGTRLTVV.

This clone occurred a few times. This chain connects TRBV6-2 or TRBV6-3 to TRBJ2-3; a possible D gene is TRBD2 (6 bases). Germline V CDR1 and CDR2: MNHEY, SVGEGT. The CDR3 consists of 14 residues. Trimming cost V 4 bases and J 3 bases, with 11 bases left between them. The CDR3 reads CASSSRLDTDTQYF. CDR3 in DNA: TGTGCCAGCAGTTCAAGACTAGATACAGATACGCAGTATTTT.

The chain joins TRBV6-5 to TRBJ2-7, with a tentative D call TRBD2 (6 bases). Trimming removed 3 bases from V and 3 bases from J, with 12 bases in between. Germline-derived CDR1 and CDR2 are MNHEY and SVGAGI. CDR3 length equals 14 residues. The CDR3 is CASSYAGPYYEQYF. The CDR3 DNA reads TGTGCCAGCAGTTATGCGGGACCCTACTACGAGCAGTACTTC.